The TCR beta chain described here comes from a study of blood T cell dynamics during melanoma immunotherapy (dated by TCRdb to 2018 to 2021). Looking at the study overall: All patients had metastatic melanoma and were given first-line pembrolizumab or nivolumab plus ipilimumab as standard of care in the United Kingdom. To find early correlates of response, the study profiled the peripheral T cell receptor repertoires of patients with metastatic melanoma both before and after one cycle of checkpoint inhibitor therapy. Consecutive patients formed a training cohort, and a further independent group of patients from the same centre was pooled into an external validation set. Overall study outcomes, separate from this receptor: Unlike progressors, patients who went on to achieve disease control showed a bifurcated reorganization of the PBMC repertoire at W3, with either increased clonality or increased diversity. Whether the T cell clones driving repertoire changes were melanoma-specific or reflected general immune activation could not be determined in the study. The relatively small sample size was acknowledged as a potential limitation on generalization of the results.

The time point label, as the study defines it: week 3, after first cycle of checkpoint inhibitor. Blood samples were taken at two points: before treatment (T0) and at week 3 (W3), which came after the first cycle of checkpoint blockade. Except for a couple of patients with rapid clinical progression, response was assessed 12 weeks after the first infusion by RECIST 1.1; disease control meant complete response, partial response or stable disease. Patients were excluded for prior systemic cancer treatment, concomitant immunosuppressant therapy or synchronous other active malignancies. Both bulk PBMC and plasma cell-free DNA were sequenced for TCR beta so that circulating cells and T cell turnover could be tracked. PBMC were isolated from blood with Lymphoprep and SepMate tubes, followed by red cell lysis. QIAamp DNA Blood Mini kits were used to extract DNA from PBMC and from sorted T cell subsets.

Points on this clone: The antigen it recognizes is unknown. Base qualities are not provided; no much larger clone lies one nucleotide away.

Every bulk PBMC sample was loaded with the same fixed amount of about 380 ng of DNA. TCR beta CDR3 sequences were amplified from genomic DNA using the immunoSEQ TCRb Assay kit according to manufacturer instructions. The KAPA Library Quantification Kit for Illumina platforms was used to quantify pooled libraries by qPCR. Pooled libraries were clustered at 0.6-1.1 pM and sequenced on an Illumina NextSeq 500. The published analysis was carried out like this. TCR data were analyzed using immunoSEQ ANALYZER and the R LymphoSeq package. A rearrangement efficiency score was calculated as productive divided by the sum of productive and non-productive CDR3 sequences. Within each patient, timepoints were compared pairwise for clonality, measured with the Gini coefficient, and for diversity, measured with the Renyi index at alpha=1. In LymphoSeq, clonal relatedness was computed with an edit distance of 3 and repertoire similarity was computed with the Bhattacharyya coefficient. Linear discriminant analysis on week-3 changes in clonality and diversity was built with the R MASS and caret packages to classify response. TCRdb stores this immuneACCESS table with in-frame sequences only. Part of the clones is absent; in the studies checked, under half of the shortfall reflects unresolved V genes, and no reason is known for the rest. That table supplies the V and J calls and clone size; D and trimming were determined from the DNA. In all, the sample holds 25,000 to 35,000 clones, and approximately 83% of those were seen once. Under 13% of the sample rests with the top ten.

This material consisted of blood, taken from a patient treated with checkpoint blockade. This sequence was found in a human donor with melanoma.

The nucleotide sequence reads as follows: TGCGCCAGCAGCTCGACCACGAGGACAGAAGTTAATGAAAAACTGTTTTTT. It codes for CASSSTTRTEVNEKLFF. The chain uses TRBV5-1 and TRBJ1-4, with a weak D call of TRBD1 (6 bases match). The CDR3 sequence holds 17 residues, the cysteine and phenylalanine included. Solely the CDR3 DNA is kept, with 51 bases framed from the first base. CDR1 and CDR2, looked up from the germline V gene, are SGHRS and YFSETQ. V lost 3 bases and J lost 4 bases; the stretch between them is 19 bases long.